This TCR beta chain was sequenced during a study of blood T cell repertoires in COVID-19. Study at large: Donors in the United States, Italy and Spain gave samples during acute or convalescent COVID-19.

Study processing details: Scientists estimated how many nucleated cells there were by amplifying reference gene primers. The method was immunoSEQ multiplex PCR; TCRdb's version includes in-frame clones alone and lacks a portion of them. That table is the source of V, J and clone size, and D and trimming were worked out from the DNA. The sample holds 50,000 to 70,000 clones, 88% seen once. J gave up 8 bases and V 0 bases, and 10 bases lay outside the gene matches. Per the germline V gene, CDR1 is SNHLY and CDR2 is FYNNEI. The CDR3 runs 16 residues. The source of this sequence is a man aged 60 to 75 with acute or convalescent COVID-19. This rearrangement joins TRBV2 to TRBJ1-2; TRBD1 aligns across 9 bases. Sequenced input: peripheral blood. The CDR3 DNA reads as TGTGCCAGCAGTGAAGCTGGACAGGGGTCGGCGAGAGGCTACACCTTC. Protein: CASSEAGQGSARGYTF.